This T cell receptor (beta chain) was recovered during a study of blood T cells in healthy people across ages. Through a sample-barcoded 5' primer and a J-beta primer mix, a second PCR was run for roughly 6 to 11 cycles. TCRdb reprocessed the 5' RACE reads via MiXCR and lists one record per CDR3 protein. The table has about 1,500,000 distinct CDR3 sequences, 42% seen once; the top ten hold 7.9%. Only a few counts were recorded for this clonotype. Sequenced material: blood. The TCR comes from a woman younger than 35 in good health.

Here the CDR3 reads CASTRDSHPSYEQYF. The CDR3 bases are TGTGCCAGCACCCGGGACTCGCACCCATCCTACGAGCAGTACTTC. The chain recombines TRBV2 with TRBJ2-7; tentatively, D is TRBD2 (6 bases). CDR1 and CDR2 from the germline V gene are SNHLY and FYNNEI. The CDR3 covers 15 residues. V lost 7 bases, J lost 1 base, and 17 bases lay in between. Combining the CDR3 with reference TRBV2 and TRBJ2-7 gives the whole variable domain EPEVTQTPSHQVTQMGQEVILRCVPISNHLYFYWYRQILGQKVEFLVSFYNNEISEKSEIFDDQFSVERPDGSNFTLKIRSTKLEDSAMYFCASTRDSHPSYEQYFGPGTRLTVT.